Listed below are T cell receptor beta chains from one sample, sequenced in a study of PD-L1 blockade in urothelial cancer. TCRdb keeps only in-frame clones here, not all; method: immunoSEQ multiplex PCR. The sample gives 58,000 or so clones, 81% of which show up once; roughly 3.2% is in the top ten. The input for sequencing was PBMCs, taken around atezolizumab (anti-PD-L1) treatment. Receptor source: a man in his 70s with urothelial cancer. Each CDR3 is given without its conserved first and last residue. A D gene is named only where the DNA matches it firmly. Size is stated for part of the rows, as once, few or many counts, or as a class when the clone is expanded.

>-|TRBV5-4|TRBD2|TRBJ2-2
ASSRSGTASYTGELF
>-|TRBV30|TRBD2|TRBJ2-1
AWSVLAGGVRHNEQF
>-|TRBV9|-|TRBJ2-1
ASSVNPGNNEQF
>-|TRBV28|TRBD1|TRBJ2-3
ASSLGFGQDHTDTQY
>once|TRBV27|-|TRBJ2-7
ASSYGGGGEQY
>-|TRBV6-1|-|TRBJ2-1
ASSEAGTVGNEQF
>-|TRBV2|TRBD1|TRBJ1-1
ASRGPGQGARNTEAF
>-|TRBV29-1|-|TRBJ1-1
SVAQGPRGGEAF
>-|TRBV5-1|-|TRBJ2-7
ASSFAPSQGFDEQY
>-|TRBV5-1|TRBD2|TRBJ2-1
ASSPGLAGGEQF
>-|TRBV9|TRBD1|TRBJ1-5
ASSVGTGLGQPQH
>-|TRBV11-2|TRBD2|TRBJ2-1
ASSLSRLAGVNEQF
>-|TRBV11-3|TRBD1|TRBJ2-1
ASSPGQGTSSYNEQF
>-|TRBV30|TRBD1|TRBJ2-5
AWSQTGEQTQY
>-|TRBV6-5|-|TRBJ2-6
ASSYPAGPGANVLT
>-|TRBV5-1|-|TRBJ2-3
ASSLVRELTDTQY
>-|TRBV7-9|-|TRBJ1-3
ASSSDRDSGNTIY
>-|TRBV18|-|TRBJ2-1
ASSPSLNEQF
>-|TRBV18|-|TRBJ2-1
ASSPPDSLEQF
>-|TRBV4-1|TRBD1|TRBJ1-5
ASSQEWIDRGSNQPQH
>-|TRBV7-2|-|TRBJ1-1
ASSLSADTEAF
>-|TRBV5-4|TRBD1|TRBJ1-5
AIGQDSQPQH
>-|TRBV29-1|TRBD1|TRBJ1-2
SVEPGQGPVSV
>-|TRBV28|-|TRBJ1-1
ASSLPGARTEAF